The T cell receptor beta chain described here comes from a study of cytomegalovirus exposure and HLA in healthy donors. For this clone: Its antigen remains unknown.

Vbeta (60) and Jbeta (13) primers were used in the PCR. TCRdb's table, derived via immunoSEQ multiplex PCR, lists solely in-frame clones and lacks some. The data hold about 200,000 clones, with 82% observed a single time. General study points: The productive fraction for most TCR beta V segments was about 87% or about 30% in an earlier analysis.

Germline V CDR1 and CDR2: SGHRS, YFSETQ. The CDR3 is made up of 14 amino acids. Trimming took 1 base from V and 4 from J, leaving 11 bases between them. Source material: PBMCs. This TCR was sampled from a boy younger than 10 in good health and CMV-seronegative. The rearrangement uses TRBV5-1 and TRBJ1-2; no clear D gene. CDR3 loop: CASSLTYGFYGYTF. CDR3 DNA sequence: TGCGCCAGCAGCTTGACTTACGGGTTCTATGGCTACACCTTC.